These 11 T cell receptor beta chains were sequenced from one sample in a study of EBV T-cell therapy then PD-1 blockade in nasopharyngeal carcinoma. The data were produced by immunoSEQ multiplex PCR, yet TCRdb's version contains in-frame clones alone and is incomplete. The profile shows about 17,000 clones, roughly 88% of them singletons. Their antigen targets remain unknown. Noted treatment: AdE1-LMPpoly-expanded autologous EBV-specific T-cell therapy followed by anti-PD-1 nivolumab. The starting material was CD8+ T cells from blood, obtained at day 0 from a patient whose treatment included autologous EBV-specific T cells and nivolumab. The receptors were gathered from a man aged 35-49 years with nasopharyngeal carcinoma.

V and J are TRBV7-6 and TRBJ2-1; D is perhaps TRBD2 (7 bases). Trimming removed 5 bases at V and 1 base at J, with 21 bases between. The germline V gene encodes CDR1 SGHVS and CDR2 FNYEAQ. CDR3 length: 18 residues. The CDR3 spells CASSLKGGPFGSYNEQFF. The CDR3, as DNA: TGTGCCAGCAGCCTGAAGGGGGGGCCCTTCGGGTCCTACAATGAGCAGTTCTTC.

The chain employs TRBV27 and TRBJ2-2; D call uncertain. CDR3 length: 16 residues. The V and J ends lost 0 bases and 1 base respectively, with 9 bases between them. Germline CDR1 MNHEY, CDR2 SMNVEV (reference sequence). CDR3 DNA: TGTGCCAGCAGTTTATCGTCGTTCGGGAACACCGGGGAGCTGTTTTTT. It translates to CASSLSSFGNTGELFF.

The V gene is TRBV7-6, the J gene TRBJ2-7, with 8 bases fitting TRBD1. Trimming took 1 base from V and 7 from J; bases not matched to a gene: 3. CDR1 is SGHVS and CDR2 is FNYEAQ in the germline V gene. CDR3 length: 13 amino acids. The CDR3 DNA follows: TGTGCCAGCAGCTTAGGGACAGGGAAAGAGCAGTACTTC. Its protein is CASSLGTGKEQYF.

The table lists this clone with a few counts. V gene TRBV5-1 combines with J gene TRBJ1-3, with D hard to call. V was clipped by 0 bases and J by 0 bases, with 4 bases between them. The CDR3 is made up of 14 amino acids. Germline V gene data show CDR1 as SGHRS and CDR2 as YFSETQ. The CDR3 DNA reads TGCGCCAGCAGCTTGGGGGCCTCTGGAAACACCATATATTTT. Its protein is CASSLGASGNTIYF.

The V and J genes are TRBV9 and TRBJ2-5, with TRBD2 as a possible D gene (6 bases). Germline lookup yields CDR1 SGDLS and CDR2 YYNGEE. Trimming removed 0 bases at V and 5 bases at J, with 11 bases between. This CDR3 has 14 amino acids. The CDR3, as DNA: TGTGCCAGCAGCGTAGTCGGGAGTTGGGAGACCCAGTACTTC. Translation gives CASSVVGSWETQYF.

The CDR3 DNA reads TGCGCCAGCAGCCAAAGATCCGGGACAGGCCTTAACTATGGCTACACCTTC. This translates into CASSQRSGTGLNYGYTF. The rearrangement links TRBV4-1 to TRBJ1-2; TRBD1 matches at 8 bases. Trimming removed 2 bases from V and 1 base from J; junction bases left unmatched: 9. The germline V gene has CDR1 MGHRA and CDR2 YSYEKL. CDR3 size: 17 residues.

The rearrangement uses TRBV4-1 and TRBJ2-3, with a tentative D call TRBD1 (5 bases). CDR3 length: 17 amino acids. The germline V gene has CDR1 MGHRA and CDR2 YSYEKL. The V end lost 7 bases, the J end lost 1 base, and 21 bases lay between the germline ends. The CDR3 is CASTRYGALDGTDTQYF. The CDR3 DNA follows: TGCGCCAGCACCCGCTATGGGGCGCTAGACGGCACAGATACGCAGTATTTT.

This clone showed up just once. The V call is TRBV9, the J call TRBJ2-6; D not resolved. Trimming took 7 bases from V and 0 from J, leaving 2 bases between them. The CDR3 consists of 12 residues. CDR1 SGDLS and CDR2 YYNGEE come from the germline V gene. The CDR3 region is CASDSGANVLTF. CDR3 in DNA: TGTGCCAGCGACTCTGGGGCCAACGTCCTGACTTTC.

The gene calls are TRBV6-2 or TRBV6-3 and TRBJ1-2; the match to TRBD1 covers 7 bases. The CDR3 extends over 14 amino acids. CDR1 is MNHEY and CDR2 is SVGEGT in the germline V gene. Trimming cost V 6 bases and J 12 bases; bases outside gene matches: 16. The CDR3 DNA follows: TGTGCCAGCAGCCAAAGAGGGGACAGACTTCGCCACACCTTC. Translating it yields CASSQRGDRLRHTF.

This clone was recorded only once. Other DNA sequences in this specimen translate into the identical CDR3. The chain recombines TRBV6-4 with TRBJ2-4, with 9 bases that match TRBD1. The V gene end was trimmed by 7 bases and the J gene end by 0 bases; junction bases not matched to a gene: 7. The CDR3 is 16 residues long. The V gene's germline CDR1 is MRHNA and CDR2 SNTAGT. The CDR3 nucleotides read TGTGCCAGCAACCAACAGGGGGCGAAAGCCAAAAACATTCAGTACTTC. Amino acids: CASNQQGAKAKNIQYF.

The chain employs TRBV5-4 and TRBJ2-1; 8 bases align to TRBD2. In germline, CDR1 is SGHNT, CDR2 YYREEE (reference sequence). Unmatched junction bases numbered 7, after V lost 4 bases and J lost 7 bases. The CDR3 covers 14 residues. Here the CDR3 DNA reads TGTGCCAGCAGCCCCGGGGGGGATGGGAATGAGCAGTTCTTC. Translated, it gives CASSPGGDGNEQFF.